One and the same sample provided the 16 T cell receptor beta chains below, sequenced in a study of memory CD4+ T cells and cytomegalovirus serostatus. Single viable CD3+CD4+CD8-CD45RO+ cells were sorted as the memory CD4+ T cells. Only in-frame clones appear in the TCRdb table, and some are missing; sequencing was by immunoSEQ multiplex PCR. Found here are 40,000 to 50,000 clones, 70% to 75% of them singletons; the top ten hold about 1.1%. The specimen was memory CD4+ T cells from blood. These receptors all stem from an adult in good health and CMV-seropositive.

A few counts support this clone. The chain links TRBV11-3 to TRBJ1-1; 9 positions match TRBD1. Unmatched junction bases numbered 3, after V lost 4 bases and J lost 3 bases. From germline, CDR1 is SGHNT and CDR2 YENEEA. The CDR3 runs 14 residues. The DNA of the CDR3 is TGTGCCAGCAGCTCGGGACAGGGAGACACTGAAGCTTTCTTT. Translated: CASSSGQGDTEAFF.

This clone was recorded only once. The rearrangement links TRBV6-5 to TRBJ2-7; D not resolved. The CDR3 covers 11 residues. Germline CDR1 reads MNHEY; CDR2 reads SVGAGI. Trimming stripped 4 bases from V and 7 bases from J, with 8 bases between. CDR3 in DNA: TGTGCCAGCAGTTTCCAGGCTGAGCAGTACTTC. Its translation: CASSFQAEQYF.

The CDR3 reads CASSLNREHSNTGELFF. The CDR3, as DNA: TGCGCCAGCAGTTTGAACAGGGAGCACTCGAACACCGGGGAGCTGTTTTTT. The chain is built from TRBV5-1 and TRBJ2-2, with D perhaps TRBD1 (6 bases). Germline CDR1 SGHRS, CDR2 YFSETQ. Deletions cut 5 bases from V and 0 bases from J, with 17 bases between. The length of the CDR3 is 17 residues.

The chain has TRBV5-4 and TRBJ1-2; 10 bases line up with TRBD1. CDR1 is SGHNT and CDR2 is YYREEE in the germline V gene (reference sequence). The CDR3 is 14 amino acids. V lost 4 bases, J lost 8 bases, and 8 bases stayed unmatched. CDR3 sequence: CASSQDRGRGGYTF. In nucleotides, the CDR3 is TGTGCCAGCAGCCAAGACAGGGGGCGCGGGGGCTACACCTTC.

This sequence joins TRBV7-2 and TRBJ1-6; D is unclear. V was cut by 5 bases and J by 0 bases, with 11 bases left in between. CDR3 length: 16 amino acids. Germline CDR1 reads SGHTA; CDR2 reads FQGNSA. CDR3 nucleotide sequence: TGTGCCAGCAGCCCCCAGACCAGCTCCTATAATTCACCCCTCCACTTT. Its translation: CASSPQTSSYNSPLHF.

CDR3 sequence: CASSNRGVAFF. CDR3 bases: TGTGCCAGCTCGAACAGGGGGGTAGCTTTCTTT. The chain recombines TRBV18 with TRBJ1-1, with 8 bases that match TRBD1. The CDR3 is 11 amino acids. Germline V CDR1 and CDR2: KGHSH, LQKENI. Trimming took 6 bases from V and 10 from J; bases not matched to a gene: 4.

The chain uses TRBV19 and TRBJ2-6, with a tentative D call TRBD1 (5 bases). Per germline, CDR1 LNHDA and CDR2 SQIVND (reference sequence). This CDR3 region has 15 residues. V gave up 4 bases and J gave up 0 bases, with 7 bases separating them. CDR3 sequence reads: CASSTDSSGANVLTF. In DNA form, the CDR3 reads TGTGCCAGTAGTACCGACAGCTCTGGGGCCAACGTCCTGACTTTC.

The chain combines TRBV6-5 with TRBJ1-1; unclear D gene. This CDR3 has 12 residues. Trimming removed 6 bases from V and 7 bases from J, with 12 bases in between. The germline gives CDR1 MNHEY, CDR2 SVGAGI. CDR3 sequence reads: CASSFEDVEAFF. Written as DNA, the CDR3 is TGTGCCAGCAGCTTCGAGGACGTTGAAGCTTTCTTT.

The CDR3 bases are TGTGCCAGCAGCTTGAATTGGGGACAGCTGAACACTGAAGCTTTCTTT. This codes for CASSLNWGQLNTEAFF. This sequence joins TRBV5-5 and TRBJ1-1; 7 nucleotides line up with TRBD1. Trimming cost V 1 base and J 0 bases; bases outside gene matches: 6. The CDR3 totals 16 residues. Germline V gene lookup returns CDR1 SGHKS and CDR2 YYEKEE (reference sequence).

This clone was detected a few times. The CDR3 DNA reads as TGTGCCAGCAGTCGGGACAGGAATCAGCCCCAGCATTTT. Protein product: CASSRDRNQPQHF. This chain connects TRBV2 to TRBJ1-5; 8 bases agree with TRBD1. With V trimmed by 5 bases and J by 4 bases, 1 base remained unmatched. This CDR3 is built from 13 residues. Germline CDR1 is SNHLY and CDR2 is FYNNEI. Based on the CDR3 plus reference TRBV2 and TRBJ1-5, the full variable domain is EPEVTQTPSHQVTQMGQEVILRCVPISNHLYFYWYRQILGQKVEFLVSFYNNEISEKSEIFDDQFSVERPDGSNFTLKIRSTKLEDSAMYFCASSRDRNQPQHFGDGTRLSIL.

V and J are TRBV2 and TRBJ2-3, with D uncertain. Germline-derived CDR1 and CDR2 are SNHLY and FYNNEI. Deletions cut 11 bases from V and 1 base from J, with 13 bases between. This CDR3 is built from 13 residues. The CDR3: CAGSRDGTDTQYF. CDR3 bases: TGTGCCGGTTCGAGAGACGGCACAGATACGCAGTATTTT.

The sample holds a few counts of this clone. The chain joins TRBV11-1 to TRBJ2-1, with 9 bases that match TRBD2. The ends lost 5 bases at V and 8 bases at J; junction bases unmatched: 16. CDR1 is SGHAT and CDR2 is FQDESV in the germline V gene (reference sequence). The CDR3 sequence is 17 residues long. CDR3 in DNA: TGTGCCAGCAGCGCCCGATTAGGAGCGGGGGGCGGTGATGAGCAGTTCTTC. Its protein is CASSARLGAGGGDEQFF.

A single count supports this clone. The genes are TRBV7-2 and TRBJ1-2, with D possibly being TRBD1 (6 bases). Germline V gene lookup returns CDR1 SGHTA and CDR2 FQGNSA. This CDR3 is built from 15 residues. V lost 1 base to trimming and J lost 4 bases, with 13 bases between them. The CDR3 loop reads CASSLVGGPGYGYTF. The CDR3 coding sequence is TGTGCCAGCAGCTTAGTGGGGGGGCCGGGCTATGGCTACACCTTC.

The rearrangement joins TRBV4-2 to TRBJ2-3, with D maybe TRBD2 (6 bases). Between the trimmed V and J ends, which lost 0 bases and 8 bases, there was a span of 12 bases. CDR3 length: 14 residues. CDR1 LGHNA and CDR2 YNFKEQ come from the germline V gene. CDR3 residues: CASSQDSSDGTQYF. Here the CDR3 DNA reads TGTGCCAGCAGCCAAGACTCTAGCGATGGTACGCAGTATTTT.

This clone turned up a few times. V usage is TRBV10-1 and J usage is TRBJ1-2; D gene uncertain. Germline V gives CDR1 WNHNN, CDR2 SYGVQD (reference sequence). V lost 4 bases, J lost 7 bases, and 10 bases lay in between. This CDR3 contains 12 residues. The DNA of the CDR3 is TGCGCCAGCAGTGCCGGGCTGGGTGGCTACACCTTC. Its protein product is CASSAGLGGYTF.

The chain recombines TRBV11-3 with TRBJ2-3; 9 bases are a match to TRBD2. Germline V gene data show CDR1 as SGHNT and CDR2 as YENEEA. The length of the CDR3 is 14 residues. Trimming at V came to 1 base and at J to 5 bases, leaving 1 base not matched to a gene. CDR3 protein: CASSLGGGGDTQYF. In nucleotides, the CDR3 is TGTGCCAGCAGCTTAGGCGGGGGGGGAGATACGCAGTATTTT.